This T cell receptor beta chain comes out of a study of cytomegalovirus exposure and HLA in healthy donors. This CDR3 is 15 amino acids long. V dropped 4 bases and J dropped 3 bases, with 12 bases sitting between them. Per germline, CDR1 MNHEY and CDR2 SVGAGI. It was with 60 Vbeta and 13 Jbeta primers that the PCR ran. The table came from immunoSEQ multiplex PCR; TCRdb's copy has only in-frame clones and leaves some out. The sample has some 180,000 clones; under 85% are singletons. Remarks on this clone: Its antigen is undetermined.

Study results and limitations: Follow-up analysis later connected one missense variant in DCLRE1C with trimming of TCR beta V- and J-genes. Sequencing likely generated an artifact that appeared as a cluster of highly shared sequence variants.

Source material: PBMCs. The gene calls are TRBV6-5 and TRBJ1-4; D uncertain. This clonotype originated in a young woman in good health and CMV-seropositive. As DNA, the CDR3 is TGTGCCAGCAGTTCGGGGTCGGCCGCTAATGAAAAACTGTTTTTT. It is translated as CASSSGSAANEKLFF.